A selection of T cell receptor beta chains follows, all from one sample in a study of PD-1 blockade in classical Hodgkin lymphoma. Using immunoSEQ multiplex PCR, the repertoire was profiled, and TCRdb retains in-frame clones only, with some absent. The data contain about 64,000 clones, roughly 89% of them singletons. The input for sequencing was peripheral blood mononuclear cells (PBMCs), taken before the fourth cycle of nivolumab. The receptors were sampled from a human donor with classical Hodgkin lymphoma. Each CDR3 is given with its conserved first and last residue. A D gene is named only where the DNA matches it firmly. The listing skips clone size in some rows; elsewhere it reads once, few, many or a size class.

D gene	clone size	V gene	J gene	CDR3 protein
TRBD2	few	TRBV7-9	TRBJ2-3	CASSLVSGYTDTQYF
.	few	TRBV7-9	TRBJ1-1	CATPPDEDHMNTEAFF
.	few	TRBV19	TRBJ1-1	CASRVAGNTEAFF
.	.	TRBV19	TRBJ2-7	CASSFARNYEQYF
.	once	TRBV7-6	TRBJ1-1	CASAEGTNTEAFF
.	.	TRBV10-2	TRBJ2-1	CASSRDTTYNEQFF
TRBD2	.	TRBV7-8	TRBJ2-1	CASSFVGSGGPTYNEQFF
.	.	TRBV5-6	TRBJ2-6	CASSLGIGLSGANVLTF
TRBD1	.	TRBV7-9	TRBJ1-2	CASSSGGGYGYTF
.	.	TRBV25-1	TRBJ1-6	CASSDRARAFSPLHF
.	few	TRBV11-2	TRBJ2-7	CASSLVGGQYEQYF
.	.	TRBV30	TRBJ2-3	CAWSPHGTLPDTQYF
.	.	TRBV6-6	TRBJ1-1	CASSYEGGWAEAFF
.	few	TRBV29-1	TRBJ1-1	CSVGPSIHTEAFF
TRBD2	.	TRBV19	TRBJ2-3	CASRDGGVGTDTQYF
.	.	TRBV2	TRBJ2-7	CASKSASYEQYF
TRBD2	.	TRBV10-2	TRBJ2-4	CASSESPYGGADIQYF
.	.	TRBV5-4	TRBJ1-1	CASSLGGPEAFF
.	few	TRBV6-1	TRBJ2-7	CASSEAEGKVYEQYF
.	.	TRBV7-8	TRBJ1-5	CASSPTPPAGRTVDYSNQPQHF
TRBD1	.	TRBV6-6	TRBJ2-5	CASRTGQGRETQYF
.	.	TRBV16	TRBJ2-1	CASSPEREQFF
.	.	TRBV2	TRBJ2-3	CASGWWDLGTDTQYF
.	.	TRBV10-3	TRBJ1-2	CAATPGSLRGYTF
TRBD1	.	TRBV28	TRBJ1-5	CASSPSTGAFGQPQHF
.	.	TRBV6-6	TRBJ2-5	CASMGRVYQETQYF